These T cell receptor beta chains were read from a single sample in a study of T-cell memory formation after mild COVID-19. TCRdb analysed the 5' RACE reads with MiXCR anew, one entry per CDR3 protein. The sample consists of 400,000 to 450,000 distinct CDR3 sequences, roughly 18% of them appearing once. The source material was PBMCs or a T cell subset sorted from them (not recorded which). The receptors shown here come from a man between 18 and 35 years old who had mild COVID-19 (a few samples of this study predate the infection). Cell type and time point are not known. The CDR3 runs from the conserved cysteine through the conserved F or W. Each record gives: J gene, D gene, clone size, V gene, CDR3 protein, CDR3 DNA. D genes are given only for firm matches. The size of a clone is reported for some rows only, either as once, few or many, or as a class for expanded clones.

J: TRBJ2-4
D: NA
size: few
V: TRBV5-5
CDR3: CASPNFTAKNIQYF
DNA: TGTGCCAGCCCGAACTTCACAGCCAAAAACATTCAGTACTTC

J: TRBJ1-5
D: NA
size: NA
V: TRBV6-6
CDR3: CASSYSAGFQPQHF
DNA: TGTGCCAGCAGTTACTCCGCAGGGTTCCAGCCCCAGCATTTT

J: TRBJ1-2
D: NA
size: NA
V: TRBV10-3
CDR3: CAISDLNGYTF
DNA: TGTGCCATCAGTGACCTCAATGGCTACACCTTC

J: TRBJ2-5
D: TRBD1
size: few
V: TRBV7-6
CDR3: CASSSGTGGWETQYF
DNA: TGTGCCAGCAGCTCCGGGACAGGGGGCTGGGAGACCCAGTACTTC

J: TRBJ2-7
D: NA
size: NA
V: TRBV10-3
CDR3: CAISESLRDITYEQYF
DNA: TGTGCCATCAGTGAGAGTCTTAGGGACATCACCTACGAGCAGTACTTC

J: TRBJ2-3
D: NA
size: NA
V: TRBV11-2
CDR3: CASSWGDTDTQYF
DNA: TGTGCCAGCAGCTGGGGGGACACAGATACGCAGTATTTT

J: TRBJ2-7
D: TRBD1
size: few
V: TRBV9
CDR3: CASSPGQGRNEQYF
DNA: TGTGCCAGCAGCCCGGGACAGGGAAGGAACGAGCAGTACTTC

J: TRBJ2-7
D: NA
size: few
V: TRBV7-9
CDR3: CASSLAGNQDEQYF
DNA: TGTGCCAGCAGCTTAGCGGGTAATCAGGACGAGCAGTACTTC

J: TRBJ2-1
D: NA
size: few
V: TRBV24-1
CDR3: CATSDLQSTDNEQFF
DNA: TGTGCCACCAGTGATCTCCAGTCCACCGACAATGAGCAGTTCTTC

J: TRBJ1-1
D: NA
size: few
V: TRBV27
CDR3: CASSLIPQANTEAFF
DNA: TGTGCCAGCAGTTTGATTCCGCAGGCGAACACTGAAGCTTTCTTT

J: TRBJ2-1
D: TRBD1
size: NA
V: TRBV14
CDR3: CASSTWTGPASNEQFF
DNA: TGTGCCAGCAGCACGTGGACAGGTCCGGCCAGCAATGAGCAGTTCTTC

J: TRBJ1-4
D: NA
size: many
V: TRBV7-2
CDR3: CASSFKPGQEEKLFF
DNA: TGTGCCAGCAGCTTTAAGCCGGGACAAGAGGAAAAACTGTTTTTT

J: TRBJ2-1
D: TRBD2
size: NA
V: TRBV9
CDR3: CASAAGGGFVEQFF
DNA: TGTGCCAGCGCCGCGGGCGGGGGGTTTGTTGAGCAGTTCTTC

J: TRBJ2-2
D: NA
size: few
V: TRBV15
CDR3: CATSRGIQLNTGELFF
DNA: TGTGCCACCAGCAGAGGGATTCAGCTAAACACCGGGGAGCTGTTTTTT

J: TRBJ1-6
D: NA
size: few
V: TRBV7-9
CDR3: CASSLSGNGSPLHF
DNA: TGTGCCAGCAGCTTAAGTGGGAATGGATCACCCCTCCACTTT

J: TRBJ2-3
D: NA
size: many
V: TRBV12-3/TRBV12-4
CDR3: CATSPRLTDTQYF
DNA: TGTGCCACGTCCCCGAGACTCACAGATACGCAGTATTTT

J: TRBJ1-1
D: TRBD1
size: NA
V: TRBV7-7
CDR3: CASSSLTGADTEAFF
DNA: TGTGCCAGCAGCTCTCTGACAGGGGCGGACACTGAAGCTTTCTTT

J: TRBJ1-1
D: TRBD1
size: few
V: TRBV18
CDR3: CASSPRDRGLGTEAFF
DNA: TGTGCCAGCTCACCGAGGGACAGGGGGCTAGGCACTGAAGCTTTCTTT

J: TRBJ2-3
D: TRBD2
size: few
V: TRBV18
CDR3: CASSPSSGVSTDTQYF
DNA: TGTGCCAGCTCACCAAGTAGCGGGGTCTCGACAGATACGCAGTATTTT

J: TRBJ2-6
D: NA
size: few
V: TRBV5-1
CDR3: CASSLDPTSGANVLTF
DNA: TGCGCCAGCAGCTTGGACCCGACCTCTGGGGCCAACGTCCTGACTTTC

J: TRBJ2-6
D: NA
size: NA
V: TRBV10-3
CDR3: CAISDQVASWANVLTF
DNA: TGTGCCATCAGTGACCAGGTCGCCTCTTGGGCCAACGTCCTGACTTTC

J: TRBJ1-6
D: TRBD1
size: NA
V: TRBV6-5
CDR3: CASVRGLGSPLHF
DNA: TGTGCCAGCGTAAGGGGGCTGGGTTCACCCCTCCACTTT

J: TRBJ1-4
D: NA
size: NA
V: TRBV3-1
CDR3: CDSSQWGSGFPSGEKLFF
DNA: TGTGACAGCAGCCAGTGGGGTAGTGGCTTTCCAAGTGGCGAAAAACTGTTTTTT

J: TRBJ2-2
D: TRBD2
size: many
V: TRBV7-2
CDR3: CASSQSRGGHGELFF
DNA: TGTGCCAGCAGCCAGTCCCGGGGGGGCCACGGGGAGCTGTTTTTT

J: TRBJ2-1
D: TRBD2
size: NA
V: TRBV7-8
CDR3: CASTRSGRRYNEQFF
DNA: TGTGCCAGCACCCGCAGCGGGAGGCGGTACAATGAGCAGTTCTTC

J: TRBJ1-1
D: NA
size: few
V: TRBV6-6
CDR3: CASSYPKGQRSEAFF
DNA: TGTGCCAGCAGTTACCCAAAGGGGCAAAGGTCTGAAGCTTTCTTT

J: TRBJ2-1
D: TRBD2
size: NA
V: TRBV3-1
CDR3: CASGQRGGYNEQFF
DNA: TGTGCCAGCGGACAGCGGGGGGGCTACAATGAGCAGTTCTTC

J: TRBJ2-3
D: TRBD2
size: many
V: TRBV5-1
CDR3: CASSSGTSGGLGTDTQYF
DNA: TGCGCCAGCAGCTCTGGGACTAGCGGGGGACTAGGCACAGATACGCAGTATTTT

J: TRBJ1-2
D: TRBD1
size: few
V: TRBV6-2/TRBV6-3
CDR3: CASRDGQGLNYGYTF
DNA: TGTGCCAGCAGAGACGGACAGGGCTTAAACTATGGCTACACCTTC

J: TRBJ1-5
D: NA
size: NA
V: TRBV6-5
CDR3: CASRGRTAQPQHF
DNA: TGTGCCAGCAGAGGTCGAACGGCTCAGCCCCAGCATTTT

J: TRBJ1-2
D: NA
size: few
V: TRBV25-1
CDR3: CASSEFRDPLDGYTF
DNA: TGTGCCAGCAGTGAGTTCAGGGACCCCTTGGATGGCTACACCTTC

J: TRBJ1-2
D: TRBD1
size: NA
V: TRBV19
CDR3: CASRDRNRSYTF
DNA: TGTGCCAGTAGGGACAGGAACCGTTCCTACACCTTC

J: TRBJ1-3
D: NA
size: NA
V: TRBV4-2
CDR3: CASSQDIGSGNTIYF
DNA: TGTGCCAGCAGCCAAGATATAGGCTCAGGAAACACCATATATTTT

J: TRBJ2-2
D: NA
size: NA
V: TRBV2
CDR3: CASKGPGELFF
DNA: TGTGCCAGCAAGGGGCCCGGGGAGCTGTTTTTT

J: TRBJ2-1
D: NA
size: few
V: TRBV7-2
CDR3: CASSFGGGATNEQFF
DNA: TGTGCCAGCAGCTTCGGTGGGGGGGCGACCAATGAGCAGTTCTTC

J: TRBJ1-1
D: NA
size: NA
V: TRBV21-1
CDR3: CASSKARMGSQLGTEAFF
DNA: TGTGCCAGCAGCAAAGCCAGGATGGGGTCCCAACTCGGGACTGAAGCTTTCTTT

J: TRBJ1-1
D: NA
size: many
V: TRBV30
CDR3: CAWKQILAMNTEAFF
DNA: TGTGCCTGGAAACAGATCCTAGCTATGAACACTGAAGCTTTCTTT

J: TRBJ2-3
D: TRBD2
size: few
V: TRBV7-8
CDR3: CASRESRGTSGTDTQYF
DNA: TGTGCCAGCAGAGAAAGCCGCGGGACTAGCGGCACAGATACGCAGTATTTT

J: TRBJ1-2
D: NA
size: NA
V: TRBV5-6
CDR3: CASTTTDSGFYGYTF
DNA: TGTGCCAGCACAACCACCGATTCAGGGTTCTATGGCTACACCTTC

J: TRBJ1-4
D: NA
size: many
V: TRBV12-3/TRBV12-4
CDR3: CASRSVDMSNEKLFF
DNA: TGTGCCAGCAGATCCGTGGACATGTCTAATGAAAAACTGTTTTTT

J: TRBJ2-3
D: NA
size: NA
V: TRBV7-9
CDR3: CASSIRDTGDTQYF
DNA: TGTGCCAGCAGCATACGGGACACGGGTGATACGCAGTATTTT

J: TRBJ2-5
D: NA
size: NA
V: TRBV11-2
CDR3: CASGPRIQETQYF
DNA: TGTGCCAGCGGGCCGAGGATCCAAGAGACCCAGTACTTC

J: TRBJ1-1
D: NA
size: NA
V: TRBV11-2
CDR3: CASKVFEGPGTEAFF
DNA: TGTGCCAGCAAAGTTTTTGAAGGCCCGGGCACTGAAGCTTTCTTT

J: TRBJ2-1
D: NA
size: few
V: TRBV6-2/TRBV6-3
CDR3: CASNWLNEQFF
DNA: TGTGCCAGCAATTGGCTAAATGAGCAGTTCTTC

J: TRBJ1-6
D: NA
size: NA
V: TRBV7-6
CDR3: CASSGGPRNSPLHF
DNA: TGTGCCAGCAGCGGTGGTCCGAGGAATTCACCCCTCCACTTT

J: TRBJ2-1
D: TRBD1
size: NA
V: TRBV7-9
CDR3: CASTQVTGGGNEQFF
DNA: TGTGCCAGCACCCAGGTGACAGGGGGTGGCAATGAGCAGTTCTTC

J: TRBJ2-7
D: TRBD2
size: NA
V: TRBV7-2
CDR3: CASSLGTSGGIEQYF
DNA: TGTGCCAGCAGCTTAGGAACTAGCGGGGGTATCGAGCAGTACTTC

J: TRBJ2-1
D: NA
size: NA
V: TRBV14
CDR3: CASSQVGLLSYNEQFF
DNA: TGTGCCAGCAGCCAAGTGGGCCTGCTCTCCTACAATGAGCAGTTCTTC

J: TRBJ2-2
D: TRBD2
size: NA
V: TRBV4-3
CDR3: CASSSQRQLAGNTGELFF
DNA: TGCGCCAGCAGCTCCCAGCGTCAGCTAGCGGGGAACACCGGGGAGCTGTTTTTT

J: TRBJ2-3
D: TRBD2
size: few
V: TRBV10-3
CDR3: CAISEPSGATDTQYF
DNA: TGTGCCATCAGTGAGCCTAGCGGGGCCACAGATACGCAGTATTTT

J: TRBJ1-2
D: TRBD1
size: NA
V: TRBV6-5
CDR3: CASSPTGTEINYGYTF
DNA: TGTGCCAGCAGCCCAACCGGGACAGAGATTAACTATGGCTACACCTTC

J: TRBJ2-4
D: TRBD2
size: NA
V: TRBV7-2
CDR3: CATGWQGGNIQYF
DNA: TGTGCCACCGGGTGGCAGGGAGGGAACATTCAGTACTTC